This is a list of T cell receptor beta chains from one sample in a study of blood T cell repertoires in COVID-19. Sequencing used immunoSEQ multiplex PCR; TCRdb keeps in-frame clones, though not all of them. The data show roughly 240,000 clones, 85% to 90% seen once. The specimen was PBMCs or T cells enriched from blood (not recorded which). The receptors were gathered from a middle-aged man who had been exposed to COVID-19. CDR3s include the opening cysteine and the closing phenylalanine or tryptophan. The D gene is left open where the match is weak. Rows give clone size only sometimes, using once, few, many, or a class for an expanded clone.

d_call,clone_size,v_call,j_call,cdr3_aa,cdr3_nt
NA,NA,TRBV2,TRBJ1-1,CASNQMNTEAFF,TGTGCCAGCAATCAGATGAACACTGAAGCTTTCTTT
NA,NA,TRBV29-1,TRBJ2-2,CSVGHSYTGELFF,TGCAGCGTTGGACACAGTTACACCGGGGAGCTGTTTTTT
NA,NA,TRBV3-1/TRBV3-2,TRBJ1-4,CASTSGTRREKLFF,TGTGCCAGCACTTCCGGGACACGGAGAGAAAAACTGTTTTTT
NA,NA,TRBV19,TRBJ2-1,CATSPTGTFNEQFF,TGTGCCACCTCCCCGACAGGGACTTTCAATGAGCAGTTCTTC
TRBD1,NA,TRBV5-6,TRBJ2-2,CASSLYWTGFPGELFF,TGTGCCAGCAGCTTGTATTGGACAGGGTTCCCCGGGGAGCTGTTTTTT
TRBD1,once,TRBV18,TRBJ1-6,CASSETGPDSSPLHF,TGTGCCAGCTCAGAGACAGGGCCAGACAGTTCACCCCTCCACTTT
NA,NA,TRBV7-9,TRBJ2-1,CATQGLSERDEQFF,TGTGCCACACAAGGACTATCCGAAAGAGATGAGCAGTTCTTC
NA,NA,TRBV5-6,TRBJ2-4,CASSLNVDSIQYF,TGTGCCAGCAGCTTGAATGTAGATTCCATTCAGTACTTC
TRBD1,few,TRBV5-4,TRBJ1-2,CASSLPGTDGYTF,TGTGCCAGCAGCCTGCCCGGGACAGATGGCTACACCTTC
TRBD1,NA,TRBV9,TRBJ1-2,CASSTGQGVPYGYTF,TGTGCCAGCAGCACGGGACAGGGAGTACCCTATGGCTACACCTTC
NA,NA,TRBV7-3,TRBJ2-5,CASSLRGGETQYF,TGTGCCAGCAGCTTGAGAGGCGGGGAGACCCAGTACTTC
TRBD1,NA,TRBV6-2/TRBV6-3,TRBJ1-1,CASSYEAGQGTEAFF,TGTGCCAGCAGTTACGAGGCGGGACAGGGCACTGAAGCTTTCTTT
NA,once,TRBV30,TRBJ1-5,CAWGPGVPDQPQHF,TGTGCCTGGGGGCCCGGTGTCCCCGATCAGCCCCAGCATTTT
TRBD2,NA,TRBV29-1,TRBJ2-2,CSVRFPGTSLSGELFF,TGCAGCGTTCGCTTTCCGGGGACTAGTCTAAGCGGGGAGCTGTTTTTT
NA,NA,TRBV7-9,TRBJ2-7,CASSFTGLSYEQYF,TGTGCCAGCAGCTTTACAGGTCTCTCCTACGAGCAGTACTTC
NA,NA,TRBV6-2/TRBV6-3,TRBJ2-3,CASSPLHTDTQYF,TGTGCCAGCAGTCCCTTACACACAGATACGCAGTATTTT
NA,NA,TRBV5-1,TRBJ1-1,CASSWGPGTEAFF,TGCGCCAGCAGCTGGGGCCCCGGGACTGAAGCTTTCTTT
NA,NA,TRBV5-1,TRBJ1-2,CASSLGPQGNGYTF,TGCGCCAGCAGCTTGGGTCCCCAGGGTAATGGCTACACCTTC
TRBD1,NA,TRBV19,TRBJ1-2,CASSPRDSFYGYTF,TGTGCCAGTAGTCCAAGGGACAGCTTCTATGGCTACACCTTC
TRBD1,NA,TRBV19,TRBJ1-2,CASSITTGHGYTF,TGTGCCAGTAGTATCACGACAGGGCATGGCTACACCTTC
TRBD1,NA,TRBV7-6,TRBJ2-2,CASSSGTDETGELFF,TGTGCCAGCAGCTCAGGGACAGATGAAACCGGGGAGCTGTTTTTT
TRBD1,NA,TRBV4-1,TRBJ2-5,CASSQSGTVEETQYF,TGCGCCAGCAGCCAGTCCGGGACAGTTGAAGAGACCCAGTACTTC
NA,NA,TRBV13,TRBJ2-7,CASSPTLGHEQYF,TGTGCCAGCAGCCCAACTTTGGGGCACGAGCAGTACTTC
NA,NA,TRBV19,TRBJ2-7,CASSLSPERYEQYF,TGTGCCAGTAGTCTCTCTCCTGAGAGGTACGAGCAGTACTTC
NA,NA,TRBV6-5,TRBJ1-5,CASSKHSNQPQHF,TGTGCCAGCAGCAAACATAGCAATCAGCCCCAGCATTTT
TRBD1,NA,TRBV28,TRBJ1-1,CASSPLDRGLTEAFF,TGTGCCAGCAGTCCCCTGGACAGGGGGCTCACTGAAGCTTTCTTT
NA,NA,TRBV10-3,TRBJ1-1,CAISEWGVTEAFF,TGTGCCATCAGTGAGTGGGGGGTCACTGAAGCTTTCTTT
TRBD1,NA,TRBV7-2,TRBJ2-1,CASSPQTTGRNEQFF,TGTGCCAGCAGCCCCCAAACGACAGGGCGCAATGAGCAGTTCTTC
NA,NA,TRBV12-5,TRBJ1-4,CASGLCWEGRGEKLFF,TGTGCTAGTGGTTTGTGTTGGGAAGGGAGAGGGGAAAAACTGTTTTTT
NA,once,TRBV7-8,TRBJ1-5,CASSLNGGQSNQPQHF,TGTGCCAGCAGCTTGAATGGGGGCCAGAGCAATCAGCCCCAGCATTTT
TRBD1,NA,TRBV2,TRBJ1-2,CASRDRESGYTF,TGTGCCAGCAGGGACAGGGAATCTGGCTACACCTTC
NA,NA,TRBV25-1,TRBJ2-2,CASSRRGYGELFF,TGTGCCAGCAGTAGGCGCGGCTACGGGGAGCTGTTTTTT
TRBD2,few,TRBV2,TRBJ2-5,CASSEMSGVETQYF,TGTGCCAGCAGTGAAATGAGCGGGGTTGAGACCCAGTACTTC
NA,NA,TRBV18,TRBJ1-3,CASSLTHSNTIYF,TGTGCCAGCTCACTAACTCATTCAAACACCATATATTTT
NA,once,TRBV5-1,TRBJ1-1,CASRKAIGGTEAFF,TGCGCCAGCAGGAAAGCTATCGGAGGGACTGAAGCTTTCTTT
TRBD1,NA,TRBV4-1,TRBJ2-1,CASSQDRTSYNEQFF,TGCGCCAGCAGCCAGGACAGGACATCCTACAATGAGCAGTTCTTC
NA,once,TRBV9,TRBJ1-2,CASSPYRDTSLGYTF,TGTGCCAGCAGTCCTTATCGGGACACGAGCTTGGGCTACACCTTC
NA,NA,TRBV12-3/TRBV12-4,TRBJ1-5,CASSFRGNQPQHF,TGTGCCAGCAGTTTCCGGGGGAATCAGCCCCAGCATTTT
NA,NA,TRBV5-1,TRBJ1-2,CASSRRGRDPGYTF,TGCGCCAGCAGCCGCAGGGGAAGGGACCCTGGCTACACCTTC
NA,once,TRBV5-6,TRBJ1-3,CASSLRGGKGNTIYF,TGTGCCAGCAGCTTGCGTGGGGGGAAAGGGAACACCATATATTTT
TRBD2,NA,TRBV5-1,TRBJ2-7,CASSFGLAAYSYEQYF,TGCGCCAGCAGCTTCGGACTAGCGGCGTACTCCTACGAGCAGTACTTC
NA,many,TRBV10-3,TRBJ2-7,CAIRVQGAYEQYF,TGTGCCATCAGAGTACAGGGAGCCTACGAGCAGTACTTC
NA,NA,TRBV15,TRBJ1-5,CATSRDPYQPQHF,TGTGCCACCAGCAGAGACCCTTATCAGCCCCAGCATTTT